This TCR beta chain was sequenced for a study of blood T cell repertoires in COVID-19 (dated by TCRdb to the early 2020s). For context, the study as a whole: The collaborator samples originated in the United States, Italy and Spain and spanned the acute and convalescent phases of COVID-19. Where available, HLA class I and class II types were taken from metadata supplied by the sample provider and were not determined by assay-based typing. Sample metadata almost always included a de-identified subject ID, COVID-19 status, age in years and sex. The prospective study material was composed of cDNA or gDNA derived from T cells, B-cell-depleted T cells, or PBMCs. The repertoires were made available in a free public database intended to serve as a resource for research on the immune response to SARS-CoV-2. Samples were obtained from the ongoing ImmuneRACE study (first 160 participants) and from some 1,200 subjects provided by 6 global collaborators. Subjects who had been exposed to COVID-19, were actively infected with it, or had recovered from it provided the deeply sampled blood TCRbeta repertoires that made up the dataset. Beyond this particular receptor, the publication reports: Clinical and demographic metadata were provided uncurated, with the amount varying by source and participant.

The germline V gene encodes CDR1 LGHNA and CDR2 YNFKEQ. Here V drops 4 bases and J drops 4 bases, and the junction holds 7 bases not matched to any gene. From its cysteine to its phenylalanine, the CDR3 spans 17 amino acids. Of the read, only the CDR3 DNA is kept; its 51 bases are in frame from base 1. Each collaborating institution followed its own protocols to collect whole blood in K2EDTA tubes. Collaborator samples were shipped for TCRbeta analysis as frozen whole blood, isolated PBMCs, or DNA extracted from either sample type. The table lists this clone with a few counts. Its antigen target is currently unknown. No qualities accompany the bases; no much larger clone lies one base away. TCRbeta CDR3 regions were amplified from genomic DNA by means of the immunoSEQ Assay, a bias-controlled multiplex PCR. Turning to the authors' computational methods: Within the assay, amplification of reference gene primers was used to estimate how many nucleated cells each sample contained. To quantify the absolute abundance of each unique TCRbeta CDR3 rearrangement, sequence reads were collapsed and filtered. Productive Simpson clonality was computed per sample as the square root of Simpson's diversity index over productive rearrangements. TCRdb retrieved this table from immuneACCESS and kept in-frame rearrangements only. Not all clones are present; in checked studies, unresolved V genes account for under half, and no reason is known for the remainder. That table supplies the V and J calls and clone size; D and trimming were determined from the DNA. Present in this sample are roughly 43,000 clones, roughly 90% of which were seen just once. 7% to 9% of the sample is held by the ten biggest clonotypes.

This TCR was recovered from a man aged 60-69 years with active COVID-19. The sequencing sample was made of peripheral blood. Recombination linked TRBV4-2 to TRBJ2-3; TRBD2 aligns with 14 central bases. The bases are TGTGCCAGCAGCCCCGGGACTAGCGGGAGTGAGGCAGATACGCAGTATTTT. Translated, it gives CASSPGTSGSEADTQYF.